These T cell receptor beta chains were read from a single sample in a study of cytomegalovirus exposure and HLA in healthy donors. Sequenced by immunoSEQ multiplex PCR; TCRdb stores in-frame clones only, minus some. The data contain about 160,000 clones, roughly 95% of them singletons. The sequenced material came from PBMCs. The receptors were gathered from a woman aged 18-35 years in good health and CMV-seronegative. The CDR3 runs from the conserved cysteine through the conserved F or W. Fields, in order: D gene, clone size, V gene, J gene, CDR3 DNA, CDR3 protein. A D gene is named only where the DNA matches it firmly. Size is omitted from some rows. Given values are once, few, many or a class for expanded clones.

D: -
size: -
V: TRBV19
J: TRBJ1-4
DNA: TGTGCCAGTAGTATGGGGCAGTATAATGAAAAACTGTTTTTT
CDR3: CASSMGQYNEKLFF

D: TRBD1
size: -
V: TRBV19
J: TRBJ1-2
DNA: TGTGCCAGTAGTGGAGCAGGGGGACTGAACTATGGCTACACCTTC
CDR3: CASSGAGGLNYGYTF

D: -
size: -
V: TRBV18
J: TRBJ2-3
DNA: TGTGCCAGCTCACCGACAGGTTTCACAGATACGCAGTATTTT
CDR3: CASSPTGFTDTQYF

D: TRBD2
size: -
V: TRBV5-5
J: TRBJ2-5
DNA: TGTGCCAGCAGCTTCAGCGGACTAGCGGGGGTTGGGTGGCAAGAGACCCAGTACTTC
CDR3: CASSFSGLAGVGWQETQYF

D: TRBD1
size: -
V: TRBV27
J: TRBJ1-2
DNA: TGTGCCAGCAGTCCACTACAGGGGGCTCATGGCTACACCTTC
CDR3: CASSPLQGAHGYTF

D: -
size: -
V: TRBV27
J: TRBJ1-6
DNA: TGTGCCAGCAGTTTACAAGCGAGTCTTGGCTATAATTCACCCCTCCACTTT
CDR3: CASSLQASLGYNSPLHF

D: TRBD1
size: -
V: TRBV7-3
J: TRBJ2-1
DNA: TGTGCCAGCAGCTCGGGACAGGGGGGGGTCAATGAGCAGTTCTTC
CDR3: CASSSGQGGVNEQFF

D: -
size: -
V: TRBV7-9
J: TRBJ1-3
DNA: TGTGCCACCGCGGGGGACACCATATATTTT
CDR3: CATAGDTIYF

D: TRBD1
size: -
V: TRBV6-5
J: TRBJ1-2
DNA: TGTGCCAGCAGCGCTAGGACAGGGGGCGACTATGGCTACACCTTC
CDR3: CASSARTGGDYGYTF

D: -
size: -
V: TRBV6-5
J: TRBJ2-7
DNA: TGTGCCAGCAGGCGCGGGGTTGGCTCCTACGAGCAGTACTTC
CDR3: CASRRGVGSYEQYF

D: TRBD1
size: -
V: TRBV27
J: TRBJ1-2
DNA: TGTGCCATCGGCTGGGACAGCCAGAACTATGGCTACACCTTC
CDR3: CAIGWDSQNYGYTF

D: TRBD2
size: -
V: TRBV9
J: TRBJ2-3
DNA: TGTGCCAGCAGCGTAGGAGGATTTTTTAGCGGACTAGCGGGGGGGCGAGATACGCAGTATTTT
CDR3: CASSVGGFFSGLAGGRDTQYF

D: TRBD1
size: -
V: TRBV2
J: TRBJ1-1
DNA: TGTGCCAGCAGGGCGACGTTGACAGGGCTGAACACTGAAGCTTTCTTT
CDR3: CASRATLTGLNTEAFF

D: TRBD2
size: -
V: TRBV6-6
J: TRBJ2-3
DNA: TGTGCCAGCAGTTACTCGCGGCGGGGGGACACAGATACGCAGTATTTT
CDR3: CASSYSRRGDTDTQYF

D: -
size: -
V: TRBV7-7
J: TRBJ2-2
DNA: TGTGCTAGCAGCTCCACGGGGGCCGGGGAGCTGTTTTTT
CDR3: CASSSTGAGELFF

D: -
size: -
V: TRBV7-3
J: TRBJ1-6
DNA: TGTGCCAGCAGCTTTGAACGGGGTTATAATTCACCCCTCCACTTT
CDR3: CASSFERGYNSPLHF

D: -
size: -
V: TRBV9
J: TRBJ1-1
DNA: TGTGCCAGCAGCGCCGTTCCAGGGGTCACTGAAGCTTTCTTT
CDR3: CASSAVPGVTEAFF

D: -
size: -
V: TRBV4-2
J: TRBJ2-6
DNA: TGTGCCAGCAGCCAAGATCCAGGGAAAGGGGCCAACGTCCTGACTTTC
CDR3: CASSQDPGKGANVLTF

D: TRBD1
size: -
V: TRBV9
J: TRBJ2-6
DNA: TGTGCCAGCAGCACATGGACAGGGAGAACTGGGGCCAACGTCCTGACTTTC
CDR3: CASSTWTGRTGANVLTF

D: TRBD2
size: -
V: TRBV4-1
J: TRBJ2-6
DNA: TGCGCCAGCAGCCAAGATACAGCGGGGGGGCAAGGGGCCAACGTCCTGACTTTC
CDR3: CASSQDTAGGQGANVLTF

D: -
size: -
V: TRBV5-1
J: TRBJ2-1
DNA: TGCGCCAGCAGCTTGGCGGTGGGAGTAAACAATGAGCAGTTCTTC
CDR3: CASSLAVGVNNEQFF

D: TRBD2
size: -
V: TRBV2
J: TRBJ2-1
DNA: TGTGCCAGCAGGGGACTAGCGGGGGCGGGTGAGCAGTTCTTC
CDR3: CASRGLAGAGEQFF

D: -
size: -
V: TRBV7-2
J: TRBJ2-2
DNA: TGTGCCAGCAGCCACTCGAACACCGGGGAGCTGTTTTTT
CDR3: CASSHSNTGELFF

D: TRBD1
size: -
V: TRBV6-5
J: TRBJ1-1
DNA: TGTGCCAGCAGCCGTTACAGGGGCTTAAACACTGAAGCTTTCTTT
CDR3: CASSRYRGLNTEAFF

D: TRBD1
size: -
V: TRBV12-5
J: TRBJ1-5
DNA: TGTGCTAGTGGTTTGGGGACAGGGGGCAATCAGCCCCAGCATTTT
CDR3: CASGLGTGGNQPQHF

D: -
size: few
V: TRBV5-1
J: TRBJ1-2
DNA: TGCGCCAGCAGGTTGGACAGTACCTATAACTATGGCTACACCTTC
CDR3: CASRLDSTYNYGYTF

D: -
size: -
V: TRBV11-2
J: TRBJ2-1
DNA: TGTGCCAGCAGCCTCCAGGGATCCTACAATGAGCAGTTCTTC
CDR3: CASSLQGSYNEQFF

D: -
size: -
V: TRBV9
J: TRBJ1-1
DNA: TGTGCCAGCAGCGTAGGCAGTATGAACACTGAAGCTTTCTTT
CDR3: CASSVGSMNTEAFF